A selection of T cell receptor beta chains follows, all from one sample in a study of cytomegalovirus exposure and HLA in healthy donors. Assay used: immunoSEQ multiplex PCR; TCRdb lists only in-frame clones, some missing. The data contain about 140,000 clones, approximately 80% of them singletons. Input material: PBMCs. All receptors come from a woman younger than 35 in good health and CMV-seropositive. Each CDR3 is given with its conserved first and last residue. A D gene is named only where the DNA matches it firmly. Clone size appears in some rows only: once, few, many, or a class for an expanded clone.

TRBD1,TRBJ2-3,NA,15,TRBV5-4,TGTGCCAGCAGCACCTACCAGGGGGCCGCAGATACGCAGTATTTT,CASSTYQGAADTQYF
NA,TRBJ1-5,NA,15,TRBV23-1,TGCGCCAGCAGTCCAGGGAAAAGCAGGTATCAGCCCCAGCATTTT,CASSPGKSRYQPQHF
TRBD1,TRBJ2-1,NA,15,TRBV28,TGTGCCAGCAGGGACCGGGACAGGAAATACAATGAGCAGTTCTTC,CASRDRDRKYNEQFF
NA,TRBJ2-2,once,11,TRBV6-5,TGTGCCAGCAAACTAGGGGGGGAGCTGTTTTTT,CASKLGGELFF
NA,TRBJ2-3,NA,17,TRBV4-1,TGCGCCAGCAGCCTGACCCCCCCGGGGGAGGGCACAGATACGCAGTATTTT,CASSLTPPGEGTDTQYF
NA,TRBJ1-5,NA,15,TRBV19,TGTGCCAGTAGTATAGCGGCAGGGAGCAATCAGCCCCAGCATTTT,CASSIAAGSNQPQHF
NA,TRBJ1-5,few,16,TRBV5-6,TGTGCCAGCAGCACGGGGGGGGGACGAGCCAGTCAGCCCCAGCATTTT,CASSTGGGRASQPQHF
TRBD1,TRBJ1-1,NA,14,TRBV6-1,TGTGCCAGCTGCCTAGGGGGCGTTAACACTGAAGCTTTCTTT,CASCLGGVNTEAFF
NA,TRBJ2-7,NA,15,TRBV2,TGTGCCAGCACTCCCACTAGCCGCTACTCCTACGAGCAGTACTTC,CASTPTSRYSYEQYF
TRBD1,TRBJ2-7,NA,12,TRBV2,TGTGCCAGCAGTGAGGACAGGGGTCTAGGATACTTC,CASSEDRGLGYF
TRBD1,TRBJ1-2,NA,15,TRBV6-1,TGTGCCAGCAGTGGACGACAGGGCGCCAAGCATGGCTACACCTTC,CASSGRQGAKHGYTF
NA,TRBJ2-1,NA,14,TRBV6-5,TGTGCCAGCAGTGGGGGGGCCTCCTACAATGAGCAGTTCTTC,CASSGGASYNEQFF
NA,TRBJ1-1,NA,14,TRBV27,TGTGCCAGCAGTTTGAGGGGGACGGCCCCTCTCGCTTTCTTT,CASSLRGTAPLAFF
NA,TRBJ1-2,NA,13,TRBV6-4,TGTGCCAGCAGGGCCCCGGGGGGCTATGGCTACACCTTC,CASRAPGGYGYTF
TRBD2,TRBJ2-5,few,14,TRBV5-4,TGTGCCAGCAGCTCGTGGGGAGGGGCAGAGACCCAGTACTTC,CASSSWGGAETQYF
TRBD1,TRBJ1-6,NA,15,TRBV2,TGTGCCAGCAGAATAACAGGGGGCGGGTATTCACCCCTCCACTTT,CASRITGGGYSPLHF
NA,TRBJ2-1,few,13,TRBV5-1,TGCGCCAGCAGCTTGGTCCTTAACAATGAGCAGTTCTTC,CASSLVLNNEQFF